The 28 T cell receptor beta chains below come from one sample, sequenced in a study of molecular identifiers for immune sequencing clone quantification. One entry per CDR3 protein, called by TCRdb with MiXCR from the PCR reads. Of around 460,000 distinct CDR3 sequences in the sample, approximately 25% were seen once. The sample taken for sequencing was naive CD8+ T cells from blood, with Jurkat cell RNA spiked in. Subset noted: FACS-sorted CD8+CD4-CCR7+CD45RA+ naive T cells. The receptors originated from a human donor in good health. Some libraries in this study had Jurkat cell RNA spiked in.

This clonotype was seen repeatedly, ten times or more. The gene calls are TRBV4-1 and TRBJ2-3, with no clear D. Deletions cut 3 bases from V and 0 bases from J, with 4 bases between. The CDR3 has 13 amino acids. Germline CDR1 reads MGHRA; CDR2 reads YSYEKL. Here the CDR3 DNA reads TGCGCCAGCAGCCACCTTAGCACAGATACGCAGTATTTT. Protein product: CASSHLSTDTQYF.

Of note for this clonotype: A read error may be the cause here, since a much bigger clone is one base away. The missing conserved phenylalanine or tryptophan at the end of this CDR3 makes a read error likely. The V gene is TRBV20-1, the J gene TRBJ2-5; 7 positions match TRBD2. Germline loops: CDR1 DFQATT, CDR2 SNEGSKA (reference sequence). The CDR3 is made up of 17 amino acids. Unmatched junction bases numbered 20, after V lost 5 bases and J lost 5 bases. The CDR3: CSAPQPPTSFGFETQYL. In nucleotides, the CDR3 is TGCAGTGCTCCCCAACCCCCGACTAGCTTCGGTTTTGAGACCCAGTACCTC.

A few counts support this clonotype. V and J are TRBV7-9 and TRBJ1-6; D uncertain. The germline V gene encodes CDR1 SEHNR and CDR2 FQNEAQ (reference sequence). The CDR3 totals 14 residues. V was trimmed by 2 bases and J by 6 bases, leaving 8 bases between them. The CDR3: CASSLSQPNSPLHF. Written as DNA, the CDR3 is TGTGCCAGCAGCTTAAGTCAGCCTAATTCACCCCTCCACTTT.

The V and J genes are TRBV10-2 and TRBJ2-2; possible D gene TRBD1, 5 bases. CDR1 and CDR2 (germline): WSHSY, SAAADI. V shed 3 bases and J shed 7 bases, with 6 bases lying between them. The CDR3 length is 12 residues. CDR3 loop: CASSEGDGELFF. The CDR3 DNA is TGCGCCAGCAGTGAAGGGGACGGGGAGCTGTTTTTT.

Remarks on this clonotype: This may stem from a read error, because a much larger clone lies one nucleotide away. The CDR3: CASSATGNQPKHF. The DNA for the CDR3 is TGTGCCAGCAGCGCGACAGGCAATCAGCCCAAGCATTTT. The chain carries TRBV9 and TRBJ1-5, with D maybe TRBD1 (6 bases). From germline, CDR1 is SGDLS and CDR2 YYNGEE. The CDR3 has 13 amino acids.

The genes are TRBV7-9 and TRBJ2-2; D gene ambiguous. The V gene lost 5 bases and the J gene lost 3 bases, with 7 bases spanning the gap. The CDR3 runs 13 residues. Looked up from germline, CDR1 is SEHNR and CDR2 is FQNEAQ (reference sequence). This CDR3 is CASSKVDTGELFF. DNA for the CDR3: TGTGCCAGCAGCAAAGTGGACACCGGGGAGCTGTTTTTT.

The chain employs TRBV3-1 and TRBJ1-2; 9 bases fit TRBD1. There are 16 residues in the CDR3. Trimming cost V 1 base and J 7 bases; bases outside gene matches: 10. Germline assignment: CDR1 LGHDT and CDR2 YNNKEL (reference sequence). CDR3 bases: TGTGCCAGCAGCCAAGGCGGGACAGGGACGGTTGGTGGCTACACCTTC. It encodes CASSQGGTGTVGGYTF.

This clonotype was observed at least ten times. This rearrangement joins TRBV7-2 to TRBJ2-1, with TRBD2 matching 11 bases. Trimming removed 5 bases from V and 4 bases from J; junction bases left unmatched: 7. CDR1 and CDR2 (germline): SGHTA, FQGNSA. This CDR3 contains 16 residues. The DNA for the CDR3 is TGTGCCAGCAGCCACACTAGCGGGGGCCTATACAATGAGCAGTTCTTC. Translating gives CASSHTSGGLYNEQFF. Full variable domain (outside the CDR3, taken from reference TRBV7-2 and TRBJ2-1): GAGVSQSPSNKVTEKGKDVELRCDPISGHTALYWYRQSLGQGLEFLIYFQGNSAPDKSGLPSDRFSAERTGGSVSTLTIQRTQQEDSAVYLCASSHTSGGLYNEQFFGPGTRLTVL.

This clonotype came up a few times. This chain uses TRBV4-3 with TRBJ2-7; 8 positions agree with TRBD2. V gave up 0 bases and J gave up 0 bases; unmatched junction bases: 4. Germline V CDR1 and CDR2: LGHNA, YSLEER. This CDR3 region has 16 residues. CDR3 sequence: CASSQDTSGYSYEQYF. The CDR3 region has the DNA TGCGCCAGCAGCCAAGATACTAGCGGATACTCCTACGAGCAGTACTTC.

The V gene is TRBV4-1, the J gene TRBJ2-1, with 14 bases that match TRBD2. The CDR3 length is 18 residues. Germline CDR1 reads MGHRA; CDR2 reads YSYEKL. J lost 5 bases, V lost 0 bases, and 6 bases had no gene match. The chain's CDR3 is CASSQENSGLAGDNEQFF. The CDR3 nucleotides read TGCGCCAGCAGCCAAGAAAACTCGGGACTAGCGGGAGACAATGAGCAGTTCTTC.

This clonotype was detected only a few times. V gene TRBV27 combines with J gene TRBJ2-4; D ambiguous. Trimming stripped 3 bases from V and 6 bases from J, with 9 bases between. The V gene's germline CDR1 is MNHEY and CDR2 SMNVEV (reference sequence). The CDR3 runs 13 residues. The CDR3 sequence: CASSFQVGNIQYF. CDR3 in DNA: TGTGCCAGCAGTTTTCAGGTTGGAAACATTCAGTACTTC.

This clonotype has a count of ten or more. The V call is TRBV4-3, the J call TRBJ2-5, with D uncertain. V was clipped by 0 bases and J by 7 bases, with 12 bases between them. There are 14 residues in the CDR3. Germline V gives CDR1 LGHNA, CDR2 YSLEER. This CDR3 reads CASSQDVASWTQYF. The CDR3, as DNA: TGCGCCAGCAGCCAAGATGTCGCCTCATGGACCCAGTACTTC.

This clonotype appeared many times. The J gene is TRBJ2-1, the V gene TRBV7-9; 10 nucleotides align to TRBD1. CDR3 size: 16 residues. The V gene's germline CDR1 is SEHNR and CDR2 FQNEAQ (reference sequence). The V and J ends lost 1 base and 0 bases, in that order; junction bases with no gene match: 0. The CDR3 DNA sequence: TGTGCCAGCAGCTTAGGGGACAGGGGCTCCTACAATGAGCAGTTCTTC. It codes for CASSLGDRGSYNEQFF.

This rearrangement joins TRBV2 to TRBJ1-5; unclear D gene. The DNA end is more similar to TRBJ2-3, so the J call may be wrong. The germline V gene has CDR1 SNHLY and CDR2 FYNNEI. This CDR3 comprises 15 residues. The CDR3, as DNA: TGTGCCAGCACCACGAGCCCTTATAGCAATCAGCCCCAGTATTTT. It is translated as CASTTSPYSNQPQYF.

This clonotype was picked up a small number of times. The CDR3 sequence: CASSHSGGAGELFF. The CDR3 DNA sequence: TGCGCCAGCAGCCATTCAGGGGGGGCCGGGGAGCTGTTTTTT. V gene TRBV4-1 combines with J gene TRBJ2-2; D tentatively reads TRBD1 or TRBD2 (7 bases each). V shed 3 bases and J shed 6 bases, with 11 bases lying between them. CDR3 length equals 14 residues. CDR1 is MGHRA and CDR2 is YSYEKL in the germline V gene.

This clonotype was detected many times. V usage is TRBV9 and J usage is TRBJ2-3; D is possibly TRBD2 (6 bases). The CDR3 is made up of 16 amino acids. Germline lookup yields CDR1 SGDLS and CDR2 YYNGEE. V lost 4 bases and J lost 2, with 17 bases in between. CDR3 loop: CASSTRSRGDTDTQYF. DNA of the CDR3: TGTGCCAGCAGCACCAGATCGCGGGGAGACACAGATACGCAGTATTTT.

The J gene is TRBJ2-7, the V gene TRBV9; D possibly corresponds to TRBD1 (6 bases). CDR1 and CDR2 from the germline V gene are SGDLS and YYNGEE. This CDR3 has 14 residues. The V end was cut by 4 bases, the J end by 0 bases, with 11 bases between. CDR3 nucleotides: TGTGCCAGCAGCACAGGGACGGACTCCTACGAGCAGTACTTC. Protein: CASSTGTDSYEQYF.

This clonotype has a handful of counts. The CDR3 region is CASSAGPSYGYTF. The CDR3 DNA is TGTGCCAGCAGTGCCGGACCGTCTTATGGCTACACCTTC. The chain recombines TRBV12-3 or TRBV12-4 with TRBJ1-2; D remains ambiguous. The V end was cut by 5 bases, the J end by 5 bases, with 12 bases between. The CDR3 length is 13 residues.

This clonotype was counted many times. The chain carries TRBV7-9 and TRBJ2-3, with 7 bases identical to TRBD1. With V trimmed by 4 bases and J by 0 bases, 7 bases remained unmatched. This CDR3 region has 16 residues. Germline CDR1 is SEHNR and CDR2 is FQNEAQ (reference sequence). The CDR3 loop is CASSSRTGPSTDTQYF. The CDR3 DNA reads as TGTGCCAGCAGCTCACGGACAGGACCTAGCACAGATACGCAGTATTTT.

Many counts were recorded for this clonotype. V is TRBV6-5 and J is TRBJ2-1, with 8 bases lining up with TRBD2. Germline-derived CDR1 and CDR2 are MNHEY and SVGAGI. V gave up 5 bases and J gave up 3 bases; unmatched junction bases: 9. CDR3 length equals 16 residues. The CDR3 loop is CASSNLAGTSYNEQFF. The CDR3 region has the DNA TGTGCCAGCAGTAACTTAGCGGGGACCAGCTACAATGAGCAGTTCTTC.

This clonotype was found a few times. The chain has TRBV12-3 or TRBV12-4 and TRBJ2-7; D is perhaps TRBD2 (6 bases). Deletions cut 5 bases from V and 0 bases from J, with 17 bases between. CDR3 length: 16 residues. Written as DNA, the CDR3 is TGTGCCAGCAGTCACCGGGGTGGAGGGAGCTCCTACGAGCAGTACTTC. Protein: CASSHRGGGSSYEQYF.

This clonotype occurred a few times. This sequence joins TRBV2 and TRBJ2-1; D is uncertain. The V end lost 3 bases, the J end lost 2 bases, and 17 bases lay between the germline ends. Germline V gives CDR1 SNHLY, CDR2 FYNNEI. The CDR3 contains 17 residues. The CDR3 loop reads CASSEWSGFRTYNEQFF. The CDR3, as DNA: TGTGCCAGCAGTGAGTGGTCAGGTTTTAGGACCTACAATGAGCAGTTCTTC.

Comments on this clonotype: A much larger clone sits a single nucleotide away, making a read error possible. The chain couples TRBV24-1 to TRBJ2-1; D is perhaps TRBD2 (5 bases). CDR3 size: 16 residues. Germline CDR1 reads KGHDR; CDR2 reads SFDVKD. The ends were cut back, 5 bases at V and 0 bases at J, with 13 bases in the middle. The CDR3, as DNA: TGTGCCACCAGTGCCACACTAGGGATCTCCTACAATGAGCAGTTCTTC. This encodes CATSATLGISYNEQFF.

A note on this clonotype: A much more abundant neighbour one base away suggests this may be a read error. The chain employs TRBV7-9 and TRBJ2-3; D not certain. V was trimmed by 5 bases and J by 7 bases, leaving 22 bases between them. In germline, CDR1 is SEHNR, CDR2 FQNEAQ (reference sequence). The CDR3 sequence is 16 residues long. CDR3 DNA: TGTGCCAGCAGCGGCTGGAACATCGGTGTTACAAATACGCAGTATTTT. Amino acids: CASSGWNIGVTNTQYF.

This clonotype was seen once. A much larger clone lies one base from this, so it may be a read error. This chain joins TRBV20-1 and TRBJ1-6; D unresolved. Germline values: CDR1 DFQATT, CDR2 SNEGSKA (reference sequence). This CDR3 contains 15 residues. Trimming cost V 0 bases and J 14 bases, with 20 bases left between them. CDR3 sequence (DNA): TGCAGTGCTAGAGATCTGTGGTCAGCAACTTTCACCCTCCACTTT. Protein sequence: CSARDLWSATFTLHF.

Note on this clonotype: Germline and junction disagree at one end, which may indicate a read error. The gene calls are TRBV6-2 or TRBV6-3 and TRBJ1-5; 9 positions agree with TRBD1. From germline, CDR1 is MNHEY and CDR2 SVGEGT. The CDR3 extends over 19 amino acids. DNA of the CDR3: TGTGCCCGCAGTGTTCAACAGGGGGCGGTAGGTGTGAACAATCAGCCCCAGCATTTT. It encodes CARSVQQGAVGVNNQPQHF.

This clonotype was counted at least ten times. The chain joins TRBV7-2 to TRBJ2-3; 13 bases map to TRBD2. J was trimmed by 5 bases and V by 1 base; bases with no gene match: 9. This CDR3 contains 18 residues. CDR1 is SGHTA and CDR2 is FQGNSA in the germline V gene. DNA for the CDR3: TGTGCCAGCAGCTTAGATTTCACTAGCGGGGGGGCCGTAGATACGCAGTATTTT. Amino acids: CASSLDFTSGGAVDTQYF.

This clonotype showed up many times. The V gene is TRBV6-2 or TRBV6-3, the J gene TRBJ2-3, with TRBD2 as a possible D gene (5 bases). The CDR3 sequence is 14 residues long. V lost 4 bases and J lost 0, with 8 bases in between. CDR1 and CDR2 from the germline V gene are MNHEY and SVGEGT. CDR3 loop: CASSWTDSTDTQYF. The CDR3 bases are TGTGCCAGCAGTTGGACTGATAGCACAGATACGCAGTATTTT.